These 10 T cell receptor beta chains were sequenced from one sample in a study of T cells in Graves' hyperthyroidism and ophthalmopathy. Authors of the study amplified TCR beta CDR3 regions from RNA transcripts. An initial round of RT-PCR targeting the TCR CDR3 relied on the HTBI primer set. TCRdb redid the calling of the multiplex PCR reads with MiXCR, one entry per CDR3 protein. The repertoire holds nearly 600,000 distinct CDR3 sequences, with over 12% as singletons. The sequenced sample was blood. These receptors were collected from a woman aged 18-29 years with Graves' ophthalmopathy.

This clonotype was detected many times. The chain joins TRBV5-8 to TRBJ2-1; tentative D call: TRBD2 (7 bases). The CDR3 is 19 amino acids. The V and J ends lost 0 bases and 2 bases respectively, with 21 bases between them. Germline V gene data show CDR1 as SGHTS and CDR2 as YDEGEE. The CDR3 DNA reads TGTGCCAGCAGCTTGGTCCTTTATGGGGGCGGGAGTGCCTACAATGAGCAGTTCTTC. Amino acid sequence: CASSLVLYGGGSAYNEQFF.

This clonotype has at least ten counts. The J gene is TRBJ1-4, the V gene TRBV12-3 or TRBV12-4; D is uncertain. V was trimmed by 5 bases and J by 8 bases, leaving 12 bases between them. The CDR3 is 13 amino acids. Here the CDR3 reads CASSPSHGEKLFF. The CDR3 nucleotides read TGTGCCAGCAGTCCCTCTCATGGAGAAAAACTGTTTTTT.

The chain links TRBV11-2 to TRBJ2-7, with D perhaps being TRBD1 or TRBD2 (5 bases each). This CDR3 has 14 amino acids. V shed 5 bases and J shed 5 bases, with 16 bases lying between them. CDR1 SGHAT and CDR2 FQNNGV come from the germline V gene. The CDR3, as DNA: TGTGCCAGCAGCGCCGGGGCCCGGGCCGACGAGCAGTACTTC. Translated: CASSAGARADEQYF.

This clonotype was observed at least ten times. This sequence joins TRBV3-1 and TRBJ2-3; D call uncertain. CDR3 length equals 13 residues. The V end was cut by 1 base, the J end by 2 bases, with 4 bases between. Germline CDR1 is LGHDT and CDR2 is YNNKEL (reference sequence). This CDR3 is CASSQVATDTQYF. The DNA of the CDR3 is TGTGCCAGCAGCCAAGTCGCCACAGATACGCAGTATTTT.

This clonotype occurred many times. The chain combines TRBV28 with TRBJ2-5; tentative D call: TRBD2 (6 bases). V lost 7 bases and J 1 base, leaving 16 bases between the germline ends. Germline-derived CDR1 and CDR2 are MDHEN and SYDVKM. The CDR3 is 15 residues long. The CDR3 is CASNLMGLFQETQYF. As DNA, the CDR3 is TGTGCCAGCAATCTCATGGGACTTTTCCAAGAGACCCAGTACTTC.

The chain uses TRBV6-1 and TRBJ1-3; weak D call: TRBD1 (5 bases). Trimming pared 3 bases from V and 5 bases from J, leaving 14 bases between. Germline CDR1 and CDR2: MNHNS and SASEGT. The CDR3 consists of 15 residues. The CDR3 coding sequence is TGTGCCAGCAGTGATTTCCCGGGGCGAAGAAACACCATATATTTT. This codes for CASSDFPGRRNTIYF.

The chain combines TRBV3-1 with TRBJ1-3; no clear D gene. The CDR3 covers 11 residues. Germline CDR1 LGHDT, CDR2 YNNKEL (reference sequence). Trimming shortened V by 1 base and J by 8 bases, and 3 bases separated the two germline ends. The CDR3 coding sequence is TGTGCCAGCAGCCAAGGCGACACCATATATTTT. This encodes CASSQGDTIYF.

This clonotype occurred many times. The chain joins TRBV9 to TRBJ2-1; D is undetermined. Germline CDR1 reads SGDLS; CDR2 reads YYNGEE. There are 14 residues in the CDR3. V was cut by 6 bases and J by 7 bases, with 17 bases left in between. The CDR3 sequence: CASTLRTEPNEQFF. CDR3 bases: TGTGCCAGCACCTTACGGACGGAGCCGAATGAGCAGTTCTTC.

This clonotype occurred many times. This chain joins TRBV28 and TRBJ1-2; D uncertain. The CDR3 contains 10 residues. The V gene lost 5 bases and the J gene lost 5 bases, with 3 bases spanning the gap. Germline CDR1 and CDR2: MDHEN and SYDVKM. The CDR3 reads CASSGYGYTF. The CDR3 bases are TGTGCCAGCAGTGGTTATGGCTACACCTTC.

The genes are TRBV19 and TRBJ1-2, with 8 bases that match TRBD1. The CDR3 totals 15 residues. Germline V gives CDR1 LNHDA, CDR2 SQIVND (reference sequence). V shed 6 bases and J 4 bases; nucleotides not matched to a gene: 10. The CDR3, as DNA: TGTGCCAGTAGAGAACAAGGGACAGGCGGCTATGGCTACACCTTC. It encodes CASREQGTGGYGYTF.